Listed here are 3 T cell receptor beta chains from one sample, sequenced in a study of early T cells in non-severe SARS-CoV-2 infection. A single record per CDR3 protein comes from TCRdb applying MiXCR to the 5' RACE reads. Of tens of thousands of distinct CDR3 sequences in the sample, approximately 12% were seen once. Sequenced input: whole blood. These receptors were taken from an adult who was a healthcare worker with PCR-confirmed SARS-CoV-2 infection or an uninfected control (not recorded which).

This chain uses TRBV3-1 with TRBJ2-1; D not resolved. The CDR3 extends over 14 amino acids. CDR1 and CDR2 (germline): LGHDT, YNNKEL (reference sequence). Trimming took off 5 bases at V and 8 bases at J, with 16 bases between the two ends. DNA for the CDR3: TGTGCCAGCAGCGAAAGTGATTGGTTGCATGAGCAGTTCTTC. This codes for CASSESDWLHEQFF.

This clonotype was counted at least ten times. The genes are TRBV19 and TRBJ1-5; TRBD1 matches at 10 bases. After removal of 4 bases from V and 2 bases from J, the junction contained 5 bases not matched to a gene. Germline V gives CDR1 LNHDA, CDR2 SQIVND (reference sequence). The CDR3 is made up of 16 amino acids. The CDR3 sequence: CASSNTGTGGNQPQHF. The CDR3 region has the DNA TGTGCCAGTAGTAACACCGGGACAGGGGGCAATCAGCCCCAGCATTTT. Based on the CDR3 plus reference TRBV19 and TRBJ1-5, the full variable domain is DGGITQSPKYLFRKEGQNVTLSCEQNLNHDAMYWYRQDPGQGLRLIYYSQIVNDFQKGDIAEGYSVSREKKESFPLTVTSAQKNPTAFYLCASSNTGTGGNQPQHFGDGTRLSIL.

This chain joins TRBV25-1 and TRBJ2-5; TRBD1 aligns across 9 bases. The germline V gene encodes CDR1 MGHDK and CDR2 SYGVNS. V trimming: 4 bases; J trimming: 5 bases; junction bases outside the gene matches: 8. The CDR3 length is 15 residues. The DNA of the CDR3 is TGTGCCAGCAGTGGGACAGGGGCGTTAATTGAGACCCAGTACTTC. This sequence encodes CASSGTGALIETQYF.